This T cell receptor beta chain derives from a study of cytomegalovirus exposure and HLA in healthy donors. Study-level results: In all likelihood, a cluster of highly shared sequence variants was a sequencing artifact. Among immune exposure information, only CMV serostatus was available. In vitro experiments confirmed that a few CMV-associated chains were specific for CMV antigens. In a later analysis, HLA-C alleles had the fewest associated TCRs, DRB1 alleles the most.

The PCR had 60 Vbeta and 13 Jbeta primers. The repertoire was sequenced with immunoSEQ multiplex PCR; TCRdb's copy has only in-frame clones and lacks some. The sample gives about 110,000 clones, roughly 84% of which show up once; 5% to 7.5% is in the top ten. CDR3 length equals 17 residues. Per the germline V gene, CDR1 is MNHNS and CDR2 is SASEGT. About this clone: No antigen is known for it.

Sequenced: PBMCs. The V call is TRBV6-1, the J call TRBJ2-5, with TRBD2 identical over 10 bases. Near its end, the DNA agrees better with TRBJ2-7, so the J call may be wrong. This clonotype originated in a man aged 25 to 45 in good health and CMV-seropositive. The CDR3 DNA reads TGTGCCAGCAGTGAAGAGGCGAGAGCGGGGGGGCCCCACGAGCAGTACTTC. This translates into CASSEEARAGGPHEQYF.